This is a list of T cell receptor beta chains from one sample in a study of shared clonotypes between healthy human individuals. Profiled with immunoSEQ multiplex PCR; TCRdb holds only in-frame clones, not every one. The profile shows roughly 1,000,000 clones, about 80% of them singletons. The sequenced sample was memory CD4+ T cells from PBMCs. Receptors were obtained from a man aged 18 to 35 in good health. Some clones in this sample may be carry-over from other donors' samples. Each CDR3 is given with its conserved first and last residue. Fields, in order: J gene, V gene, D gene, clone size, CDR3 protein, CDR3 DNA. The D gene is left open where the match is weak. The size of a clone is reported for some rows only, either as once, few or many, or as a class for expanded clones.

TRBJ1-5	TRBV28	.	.	CASSLSVVGNQPQHF	TGTGCCAGCAGTTTATCTGTAGTTGGCAATCAGCCCCAGCATTTT
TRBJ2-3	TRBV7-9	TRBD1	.	CASSSTGASADTQYF	TGTGCCAGCAGCTCGACAGGGGCGAGCGCAGATACGCAGTATTTT
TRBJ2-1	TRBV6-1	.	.	CASRGGTVGNEQFF	TGTGCCAGCAGGGGCGGGACCGTGGGCAATGAGCAGTTCTTC
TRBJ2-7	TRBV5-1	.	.	CASSIGTATYEQYF	TGCGCCAGCAGCATAGGGACGGCGACCTACGAGCAGTACTTC
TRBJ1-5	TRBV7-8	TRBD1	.	CASSPSGQALNQPQHF	TGTGCCAGCAGCCCGTCCGGACAGGCCCTCAATCAGCCCCAGCATTTT
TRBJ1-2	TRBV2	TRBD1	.	CASSRRDSRGYTF	TGTGCCAGCAGTCGCCGGGACAGTAGGGGCTACACCTTC
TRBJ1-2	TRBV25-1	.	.	CASSEVGEGRANYGYTF	TGTGCCAGCAGTGAAGTAGGGGAGGGAAGGGCTAACTATGGCTACACCTTC
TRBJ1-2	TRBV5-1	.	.	CASSLDRDYGYTF	TGCGCCAGCAGCTTGGATCGGGACTATGGCTACACCTTC
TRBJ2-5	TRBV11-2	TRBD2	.	CASSGSGSETQYF	TGTGCCAGCTCAGGGAGCGGGAGTGAGACCCAGTACTTC
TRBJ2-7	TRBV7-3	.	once	CASSAAGRSLEQYF	TGTGCCAGCAGCGCCGCTGGGAGATCCCTCGAGCAGTACTTC
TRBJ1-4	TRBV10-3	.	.	CASCRRLNEKLFF	TGTGCCTCATGCCGACGGCTAAATGAAAAACTGTTTTTT
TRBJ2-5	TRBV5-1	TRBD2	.	CASSLAVAGEETQYF	TGCGCCAGCAGCTTGGCCGTAGCGGGAGAAGAGACCCAGTACTTC
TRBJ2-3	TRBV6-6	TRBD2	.	CASRLGLAGGDTQYF	TGTGCCAGCAGATTAGGACTAGCGGGGGGGGATACGCAGTATTTT
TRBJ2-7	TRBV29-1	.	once	CSAATSQTHEQYF	TGCAGCGCCGCTACTAGCCAGACCCACGAGCAGTACTTC
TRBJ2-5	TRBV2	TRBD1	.	CASSGTGQETQYF	TGTGCCAGCAGCGGGACAGGCCAAGAGACCCAGTACTTC
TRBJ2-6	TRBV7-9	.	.	CASSPKGWISGANVLTF	TGTGCCAGCAGCCCCAAGGGATGGATCTCTGGGGCCAACGTCCTGACTTTC
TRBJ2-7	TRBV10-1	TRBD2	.	CAKTSGRYEQYF	TGCGCCAAAACTAGCGGGAGGTACGAGCAGTACTTC
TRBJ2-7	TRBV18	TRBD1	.	CASSLGTGGTYEQYF	TGTGCCAGCTCACTAGGGACAGGGGGTACCTACGAGCAGTACTTC
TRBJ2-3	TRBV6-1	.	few	CASTNRLTDTQYF	TGTGCCAGCACAAACCGACTCACAGATACGCAGTATTTT
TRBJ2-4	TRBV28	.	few	CASRRTAGNIQYF	TGTGCCAGCAGGAGGACAGCTGGAAACATTCAGTACTTC
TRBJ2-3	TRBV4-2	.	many	CASSSRRGDTQYF	TGTGCCAGCAGCAGTCGGCGAGGAGATACGCAGTATTTT
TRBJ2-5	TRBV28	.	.	CASSTEGRRGETQYF	TGTGCCAGCAGTACGGAAGGCAGGAGAGGAGAGACCCAGTACTTC
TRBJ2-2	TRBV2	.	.	CASSVLQDTGELFF	TGTGCCAGCAGTGTATTACAGGACACCGGGGAGCTGTTTTTT
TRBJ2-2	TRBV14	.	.	CASSQDVGTHTGELFF	TGTGCCAGCAGCCAAGATGTGGGGACACACACCGGGGAGCTGTTTTTT
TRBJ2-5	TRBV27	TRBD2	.	CASSLSDGRAVETQYF	TGTGCCAGCAGTTTATCGGACGGGAGGGCCGTAGAGACCCAGTACTTC
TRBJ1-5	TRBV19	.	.	CASSIDITQPQHF	TGTGCCAGTAGTATAGATATCACCCAGCCCCAGCATTTT
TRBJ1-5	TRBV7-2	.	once	CASSLAGGSGANQPQHF	TGTGCCAGCAGCTTAGCGGGCGGCTCGGGGGCCAATCAGCCCCAGCATTTT
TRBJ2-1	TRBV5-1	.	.	CASSLGSFYNEQFF	TGCGCCAGCAGCTTGGGCAGCTTCTACAATGAGCAGTTCTTC
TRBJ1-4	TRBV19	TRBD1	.	CASMGTATNEKLFF	TGTGCCAGTATGGGGACAGCAACTAATGAAAAACTGTTTTTT
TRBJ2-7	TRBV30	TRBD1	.	CATRPGGLGSYEQYF	TGTGCCACCCGCCCAGGGGGCCTAGGGAGCTACGAGCAGTACTTC
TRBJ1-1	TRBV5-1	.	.	CASSLVTGPAPAAFF	TGCGCCAGCAGCTTGGTTACGGGACCCGCTCCGGCAGCTTTCTTT
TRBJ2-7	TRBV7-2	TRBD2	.	CASSSSSGRSYEQYF	TGTGCCAGCAGCTCCTCTAGCGGGAGATCCTACGAGCAGTACTTC
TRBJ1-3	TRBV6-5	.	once	CASSSWTAGNTIYF	TGTGCCAGCAGTTCCTGGACAGCTGGAAACACCATATATTTT
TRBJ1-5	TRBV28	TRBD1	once	CASSPTGGFHQPQHF	TGTGCCAGCAGCCCGACAGGGGGCTTCCATCAGCCCCAGCATTTT
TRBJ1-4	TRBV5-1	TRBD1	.	CASSSDPGTANEKLFF	TGCGCCAGCAGCTCCGATCCAGGGACAGCTAATGAAAAACTGTTTTTT
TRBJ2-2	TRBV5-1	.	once	CASSLGQTGELFF	TGCGCCAGCAGCTTGGGGCAGACCGGGGAGCTGTTTTTT
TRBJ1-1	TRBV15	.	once	CATSRVQGENTEAFF	TGTGCCACCAGCAGAGTGCAGGGAGAGAACACTGAAGCTTTCTTT
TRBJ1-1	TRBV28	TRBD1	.	CASSLPDRREAFF	TGTGCCAGCAGTCTGCCGGACAGGAGAGAAGCTTTCTTT
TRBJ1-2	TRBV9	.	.	CASSTPPGYGYTF	TGTGCCAGCAGCACCCCCCCCGGCTATGGCTACACCTTC
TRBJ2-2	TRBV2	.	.	CASSEERPGGELFF	TGTGCCAGCAGTGAAGAACGGCCCGGCGGGGAGCTGTTTTTT
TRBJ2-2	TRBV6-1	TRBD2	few	CASSGRLAGGHTGELFF	TGTGCCAGCAGTGGACGATTAGCGGGAGGTCACACCGGGGAGCTGTTTTTT
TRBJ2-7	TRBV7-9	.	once	CASSLADHYEQYF	TGTGCCAGCAGCTTAGCGGATCACTACGAGCAGTACTTC
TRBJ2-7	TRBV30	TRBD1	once	CACRGQVYEQYF	TGTGCCTGCCGGGGACAGGTTTACGAGCAGTACTTC
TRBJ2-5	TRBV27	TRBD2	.	CASSVGLAAGGTQYF	TGTGCCAGCAGTGTGGGACTAGCGGCCGGCGGGACCCAGTACTTC
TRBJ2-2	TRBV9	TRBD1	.	CASSKGQGRNTGELFF	TGTGCCAGCAGTAAAGGACAGGGGAGAAACACCGGGGAGCTGTTTTTT
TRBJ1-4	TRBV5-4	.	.	CASSPGGRANEKLFF	TGTGCCAGCAGCCCGGGCGGCCGAGCTAATGAAAAACTGTTTTTT